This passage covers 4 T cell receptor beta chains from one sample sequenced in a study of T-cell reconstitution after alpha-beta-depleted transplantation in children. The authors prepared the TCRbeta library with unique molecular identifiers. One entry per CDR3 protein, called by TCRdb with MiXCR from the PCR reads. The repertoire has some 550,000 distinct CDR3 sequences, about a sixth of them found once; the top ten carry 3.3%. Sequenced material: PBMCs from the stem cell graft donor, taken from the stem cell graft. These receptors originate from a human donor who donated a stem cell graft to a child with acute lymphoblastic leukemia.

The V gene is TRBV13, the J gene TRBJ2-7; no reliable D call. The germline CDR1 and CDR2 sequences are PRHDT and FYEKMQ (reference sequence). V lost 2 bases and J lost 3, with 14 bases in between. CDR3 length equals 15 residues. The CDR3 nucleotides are TGTGCCAGCAGCTTACCCTACCCTTTGAACTACGAGCAGTACTTC. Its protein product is CASSLPYPLNYEQYF.

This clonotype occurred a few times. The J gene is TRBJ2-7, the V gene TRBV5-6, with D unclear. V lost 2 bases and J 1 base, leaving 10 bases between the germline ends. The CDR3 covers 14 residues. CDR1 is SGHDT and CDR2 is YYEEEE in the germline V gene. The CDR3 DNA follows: TGTGCCAGCAGCTTTATGGGCAGTTCCTACGAGCAGTACTTC. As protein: CASSFMGSSYEQYF.

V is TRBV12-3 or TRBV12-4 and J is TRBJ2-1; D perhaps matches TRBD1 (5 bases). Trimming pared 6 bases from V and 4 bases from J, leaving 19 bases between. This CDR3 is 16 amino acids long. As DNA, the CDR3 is TGTGCCAGCAGCCCCCTCCTGCGACAGTTGTACAATGAGCAGTTCTTC. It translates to CASSPLLRQLYNEQFF.

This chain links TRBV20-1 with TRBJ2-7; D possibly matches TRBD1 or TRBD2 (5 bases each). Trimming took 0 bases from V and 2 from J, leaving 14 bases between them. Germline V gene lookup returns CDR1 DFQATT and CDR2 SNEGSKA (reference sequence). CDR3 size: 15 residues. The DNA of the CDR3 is TGCAGTGCTAGAGAGCCGGGACGTGGGGCCTACGAGCAGTACTTC. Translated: CSAREPGRGAYEQYF.